This TCR beta chain is drawn from a study of T-cell memory formation after mild COVID-19. Across the whole study: Among the donors, TCR clusters were largely specific to each donor.

5'RACE primed from the constant segment yielded TCR alpha and TCR beta cDNA libraries bearing sample barcodes and UMIs. TCRdb independently ran MiXCR on the 5' RACE reads; one entry per CDR3 protein. The sample holds a few hundred thousand distinct CDR3 sequences; roughly 8% are singletons and the top ten take around a fifth. On this clonotype itself: Its antigen remains unknown.

The CDR3 is 14 amino acids. Study results and caveats: Pre-infection memory contained some responding clones, which suggested that cross-reactive memory had joined. Contracting clones localized mainly to CM and EM when CD4+ and mainly to EMRA when CD8+.

This clonotype was obtained from a man aged 18 to 29 who had mild COVID-19 (a few samples of this study predate the infection). Cell type and time point are not known. The chain is built from TRBV21-1 and TRBJ2-7; the D call in the table, TRBD1, was not verified against the DNA. TRBV21-1 is a listed pseudogene. Sample: PBMCs or a T cell subset sorted from them (not recorded which). The CDR3 DNA reads TGTGCCGGTTCGGACAGGGGGACCTCCTACGAGCAGTACGTC. Its protein product is CAGSDRGTSYEQYV.